This T cell receptor (beta chain) was observed in a study of cytomegalovirus exposure and HLA in healthy donors. PCR used 60 Vbeta primers and 13 Jbeta primers. Sequencing was performed with immunoSEQ multiplex PCR; in TCRdb, only in-frame clones are kept and a portion is missing. The sample includes about 160,000 clones, around 80% seen only once; the top ten take 2.1%. Germline CDR1 MGHRA, CDR2 YSYEKL. V was pared by 2 bases and J by 3 bases, with 6 bases of the junction left unmatched. This CDR3 spans 15 amino acids. Sequencing was done on a sample of PBMCs. The rearrangement uses TRBV4-1 and TRBJ2-7, with 8 bases matching TRBD1. The sequence derives from a man aged 40-55 years in good health and CMV-seronegative. The CDR3: CASSQPRTGNYEQYF. In DNA form, the CDR3 reads TGCGCCAGCAGCCAACCGAGGACAGGGAACTACGAGCAGTACTTC.